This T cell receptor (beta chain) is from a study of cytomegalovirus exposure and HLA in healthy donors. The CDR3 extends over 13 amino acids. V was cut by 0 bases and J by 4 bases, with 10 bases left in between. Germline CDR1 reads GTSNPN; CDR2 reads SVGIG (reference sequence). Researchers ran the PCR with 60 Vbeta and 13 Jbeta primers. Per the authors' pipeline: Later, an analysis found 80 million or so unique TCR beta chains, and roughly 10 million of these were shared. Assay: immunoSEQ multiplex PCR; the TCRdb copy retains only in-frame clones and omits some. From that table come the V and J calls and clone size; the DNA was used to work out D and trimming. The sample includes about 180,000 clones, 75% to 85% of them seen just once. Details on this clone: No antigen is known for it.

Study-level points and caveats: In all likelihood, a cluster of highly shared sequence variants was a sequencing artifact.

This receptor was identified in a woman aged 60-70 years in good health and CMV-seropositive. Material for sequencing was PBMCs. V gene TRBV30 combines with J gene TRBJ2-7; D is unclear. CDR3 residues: CAWSVSSPYEQYF. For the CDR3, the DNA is TGTGCCTGGAGTGTATCCTCCCCTTACGAGCAGTACTTC.